This note documents a single T cell receptor beta chain sequence. This specimen belongs to a study of blood T cell repertoires in COVID-19. TCRdb keeps only in-frame clones here, not all; method: immunoSEQ multiplex PCR. The sample records 130,000 to 150,000 clones, roughly 84% being singletons. The sequencing sample was made of PBMCs or T cells enriched from blood (not recorded which). This sequence originates from a woman aged 45-59 years who had been exposed to COVID-19.

The CDR3 bases are TGCGCCAGCAGCCAAGACAGGGGGGCCTACGAGCAGTACTTC. It specifies CASSQDRGAYEQYF. The V and J genes are TRBV4-3 and TRBJ2-7; perhaps TRBD1 as D (7 bases). The CDR3 totals 14 residues. Germline CDR1 LGHNA, CDR2 YSLEER. Trimming removed 0 bases from V and 2 bases from J, with 8 bases in between.